This TCR beta chain stems from a study of regulatory T cells in long-lasting Graves disease. The germline V gene encodes CDR1 SGHVS and CDR2 FQNEAQ. This CDR3 has 13 amino acids. HTBI primers from iRepertoire and Arm-PCR of CDR3 regions yielded the TCR beta libraries. TCRdb called the multiplex PCR reads again in MiXCR, with one record for every CDR3 protein. The sample has roughly 440,000 distinct CDR3 sequences, roughly 15% seen once; the top ten hold around a quarter. Regarding this clonotype: One base separates it from a far larger clone, so it is likely a read error.

Time point described: newly diagnosed GD, antithyroid drugs for less than 3 months. With RNA extracted from PBMCs as input, the TCR library was made. This sample was also put to use in a study of T cells in Graves' hyperthyroidism and ophthalmopathy. According to that study: First-round RT-PCR targeting the TCR CDR3 was performed with the HTBI primer set.

This clonotype was obtained from a young woman with Graves disease. This specimen was peripheral blood mononuclear cells (PBMCs), taken at new diagnosis, from a patient treated with antithyroid drugs. The chain carries TRBV7-8 and TRBJ2-7; TRBD1 is a possible D gene (5 bases). CDR3 protein: CASRQGGSYEQHF. The CDR3 region has the DNA TGTGCCAGCAGGCAGGGCGGATCCTACGAGCAGCACTTC.